These 27 T cell receptor beta chains came from one sample sequenced in a study of cytomegalovirus exposure and HLA in healthy donors. Researchers ran the PCR with 60 Vbeta and 13 Jbeta primers. Produced via immunoSEQ multiplex PCR; TCRdb's table is partial and in-frame only. The sample lists over 150,000 clones, roughly four fifths occurring once. Sequencing input: PBMCs. The receptors originated from a man aged 50 or older in good health and CMV-seropositive.

The J gene is TRBJ1-1, the V gene TRBV30; D is perhaps TRBD1 (6 bases). The V end was cut by 5 bases, the J end by 0 bases, with 16 bases between. This CDR3 region has 15 residues. Germline V lookup: CDR1 GTSNPN, CDR2 SVGIG (reference sequence). This chain's CDR3 is CAWVQGPGLNTEAFF. CDR3 sequence (DNA): TGTGCCTGGGTACAGGGACCGGGGCTGAACACTGAAGCTTTCTTT.

In nucleotides, the CDR3 is TGTGCCAGTAGTATAGCCGGGTTCTCCTACGAGCAGTACTTC. It encodes CASSIAGFSYEQYF. The chain carries TRBV19 and TRBJ2-7, with D hard to call. Per the germline V gene, CDR1 is LNHDA and CDR2 is SQIVND (reference sequence). The length of the CDR3 is 14 residues. Trimming took 1 base from V and 0 from J, leaving 7 bases between them.

About this clone itself: Additional DNA sequences in this sample encode the identical CDR3. This CDR3 is CASSLEGVYGYTF. CDR3 coding DNA: TGTGCCAGCAGCTTAGAGGGGGTCTATGGCTACACCTTC. The chain uses TRBV7-9 and TRBJ1-2; the D gene is possibly TRBD1 (6 bases). Germline CDR1 reads SEHNR; CDR2 reads FQNEAQ (reference sequence). The CDR3 is 13 residues long. Trimming took 1 base from V and 4 from J, leaving 7 bases between them.

The chain couples TRBV7-2 to TRBJ2-3; 9 bases agree with TRBD2. CDR3 length equals 17 residues. J lost 6 bases, V lost 2 bases, and 12 bases had no gene match. Germline V CDR1 and CDR2: SGHTA, FQGNSA. In DNA, the CDR3 is TGTGCCAGCAGCTTATCCATTGGCGGCGGGGGGGAGGATACGCAGTATTTT. It specifies CASSLSIGGGGEDTQYF.

The rearrangement joins TRBV5-4 to TRBJ1-3; the D gene is possibly TRBD1 (5 bases). CDR3 length equals 17 residues. V was shortened by 4 bases and J by 0 bases, with 17 bases between the two germline ends. Germline V lookup: CDR1 SGHNT, CDR2 YYREEE (reference sequence). CDR3 nucleotide sequence: TGTGCCAGCAGCCAAGTGGGGGGGACCTTCTCTGGAAACACCATATATTTT. This encodes CASSQVGGTFSGNTIYF. The full variable domain, its missing parts supplied by reference TRBV5-4 and TRBJ1-3, is ETGVTQSPTHLIKTRGQQVTLRCSSQSGHNTVSWYQQALGQGPQFIFQYYREEENGRGNFPPRFSGLQFPNYSSELNVNALELDDSALYLCASSQVGGTFSGNTIYFGEGSWLTVV.

V gene TRBV18 combines with J gene TRBJ1-2; 9 nucleotides align to TRBD1. V dropped 5 bases and J dropped 6; count of bases not matched to a gene: 4. Germline CDR1 reads KGHSH; CDR2 reads LQKENI. CDR3 size: 13 residues. The CDR3 DNA follows: TGTGCCAGCTCATCACGGACAGGGGATGGCTACACCTTC. Amino acids: CASSSRTGDGYTF.

The V call is TRBV7-9, the J call TRBJ1-2, with TRBD1 matching 8 bases. The J segment lost 6 bases and the V segment lost 5 bases, leaving 17 bases of the junction unmatched. Germline CDR1 is SEHNR and CDR2 is FQNEAQ (reference sequence). The CDR3 totals 17 residues. The CDR3 DNA reads as TGTGCCAGCAGCCCCACTGGACAGGGCGGATTCACAGATGGCTACACCTTC. Encoded protein: CASSPTGQGGFTDGYTF.

This chain joins TRBV13 and TRBJ1-1; D not certain. V was pared by 2 bases and J by 1 base, with 8 bases between. The CDR3 consists of 14 residues. Germline V gene lookup returns CDR1 PRHDT and CDR2 FYEKMQ (reference sequence). CDR3 sequence (DNA): TGTGCCAGCAGCTTAAGTCGGAGGAACACTGAAGCTTTCTTT. Translating it yields CASSLSRRNTEAFF. Drawing the rest from reference TRBV13 and TRBJ1-1, the complete variable domain is AAGVIQSPRHLIKEKRETATLKCYPIPRHDTVYWYQQGPGQDPQFLISFYEKMQSDKGSIPDRFSAQQFSDYHSELNMSSLELGDSALYFCASSLSRRNTEAFFGQGTRLTVV.

V and J are TRBV7-8 and TRBJ2-2; 7 nucleotides match TRBD1. Germline loops: CDR1 SGHVS, CDR2 FQNEAQ. The V segment lost 7 bases and the J segment 7 bases; nucleotides outside the gene matches: 15. The CDR3 runs to 16 residues. The CDR3 loop is CASTESGTEVIGELFF. The CDR3 DNA is TGTGCCAGCACCGAATCCGGGACAGAGGTCATCGGGGAGCTGTTTTTT.

This clone was found once. DNA for the CDR3: TGTGCCAGCCAACAGGGGGTCCAGCCCCAGCATTTT. The encoded protein is CASQQGVQPQHF. The chain has TRBV19 and TRBJ1-5; 8 bases match TRBD1. The CDR3 runs to 12 residues. V shed 9 bases, J shed 7 bases, and the junction held 5 bases outside the gene matches. Germline lookup yields CDR1 LNHDA and CDR2 SQIVND (reference sequence).

The chain employs TRBV4-1 and TRBJ2-7; a possible D gene is TRBD1 (5 bases). The CDR3 sequence is 16 residues long. Germline CDR1 MGHRA, CDR2 YSYEKL. V lost 4 bases to trimming and J lost 5 bases, with 21 bases between them. CDR3 bases: TGCGCCAGCAGCCTTAGTGAGGACACCTTCATCCACGAGCAGTACTTC. This codes for CASSLSEDTFIHEQYF.

The chain joins TRBV19 to TRBJ2-3; the match to TRBD2 covers 7 bases. The ends lost 7 bases at V and 3 bases at J; junction bases unmatched: 13. Per germline, CDR1 LNHDA and CDR2 SQIVND (reference sequence). The CDR3 is 16 residues long. CDR3 DNA sequence: TGTGCCAGTACCCCAAGGACTAGAGGATTTACAGATACGCAGTATTTT. It is translated as CASTPRTRGFTDTQYF.

A single count supports this clone. The rearrangement uses TRBV7-2 and TRBJ2-7, with a weak D call TRBD2 (6 bases). Germline V gene sequence: CDR1 SGHTA, CDR2 FQGNSA. V was trimmed by 3 bases and J by 2 bases, leaving 20 bases between them. This CDR3 is built from 17 residues. This chain's CDR3 is CASSLPEGGTPTYEQYF. CDR3 coding DNA: TGTGCCAGCAGCTTGCCTGAGGGCGGGACCCCAACCTACGAGCAGTACTTC.

The V call is TRBV7-2, the J call TRBJ2-3; 7 bases fit TRBD2. The germline CDR1 and CDR2 sequences are SGHTA and FQGNSA. This CDR3 is built from 14 residues. J lost 3 bases, V lost 5 bases, and 5 bases had no gene match. CDR3 amino acids: CASSPGLVTDTQYF. The CDR3 coding sequence is TGTGCCAGCAGCCCCGGACTAGTTACAGATACGCAGTATTTT.

The chain joins TRBV25-1 to TRBJ1-2, with TRBD1 identical over 7 bases. Germline V CDR1 and CDR2: MGHDK, SYGVNS. After removal of 4 bases from V and 4 bases from J, the junction contained 6 bases not matched to a gene. CDR3 length: 14 residues. CDR3 residues: CASSVSTGIYGYTF. The CDR3 DNA follows: TGTGCCAGCAGTGTCTCGACAGGGATCTATGGCTACACCTTC.

The chain couples TRBV7-9 to TRBJ1-5, with TRBD1 matching 7 bases. V lost 5 bases to trimming and J lost 7 bases; unmatched junction nucleotides: 8. Germline lookup yields CDR1 SEHNR and CDR2 FQNEAQ (reference sequence). CDR3 length equals 14 residues. The CDR3 loop is CASSHGAGGQPQHF. The CDR3 coding sequence is TGTGCCAGCAGCCACGGGGCAGGGGGACAGCCCCAGCATTTT.

The chain carries TRBV6-5 and TRBJ2-7; maybe TRBD1 (5 bases). The CDR3 contains 14 residues. Germline V lookup: CDR1 MNHEY, CDR2 SVGAGI. Trimming took off 3 bases at V and 2 bases at J, with 11 bases between the two ends. In DNA form, the CDR3 reads TGTGCCAGCAGTTATGGGGCAGGTACCTACGAGCAGTACTTC. Protein sequence: CASSYGAGTYEQYF.

This chain links TRBV28 with TRBJ2-1; 8 nucleotides line up with TRBD2. CDR3 length equals 13 residues. Germline V gene sequence: CDR1 MDHEN, CDR2 SYDVKM. With V trimmed by 7 bases and J by 7 bases, 6 bases remained unmatched. CDR3 nucleotides: TGTGCCAGCACTCGCGGGAGGTGGAATGAGCAGTTCTTC. It codes for CASTRGRWNEQFF.

V is TRBV6-6 and J is TRBJ2-1; a possible D gene is TRBD1 (6 bases). The CDR3 sequence is 14 residues long. In germline, CDR1 is MNHNY, CDR2 SVGAGI (reference sequence). The V and J ends lost 6 bases and 5 bases respectively, with 14 bases between them. In DNA, the CDR3 is TGTGCCAGCAGCCAAAATACAGGGAACAATGAGCAGTTCTTC. It codes for CASSQNTGNNEQFF.

This clone has more than one count but fewer than ten. A far bigger clonotype differs at one base, so this is likely a read error. The identical CDR3 is also encoded by other nucleotide sequences in the sample. This chain uses TRBV5-8 with TRBJ1-3, with 7 positions matching TRBD1. Germline V lookup: CDR1 SGHTS, CDR2 YDEGEE. CDR3 length equals 17 residues. The CDR3 here is CASSTRTGAYSGNTIYF. Written as DNA, the CDR3 is TGTGCCAGCAGCACCCGGACAGGCGCATACTCTGGAAACACCATATATTTC.

The chain joins TRBV7-9 to TRBJ2-7; D call uncertain. The ends were cut back, 1 base at V and 2 bases at J, with 9 bases in the middle. This CDR3 has 14 amino acids. Germline CDR1 SEHNR, CDR2 FQNEAQ (reference sequence). This chain's CDR3 is CASSLGQDAYEQYF. The CDR3 coding sequence is TGTGCCAGCAGCTTAGGCCAGGATGCCTACGAGCAGTACTTC.

This rearrangement joins TRBV27 to TRBJ1-5; unclear D gene. The CDR3 covers 15 residues. Deletions cut 8 bases from V and 6 bases from J, with 20 bases between. The germline gives CDR1 MNHEY, CDR2 SMNVEV (reference sequence). The CDR3: CASRDLIESLQPQHF. CDR3 in DNA: TGTGCCAGCCGGGATCTGATCGAGAGCCTTCAGCCCCAGCATTTT.

This sequence joins TRBV6-1 and TRBJ2-1; 9 bases align to TRBD1. Trimming at V came to 4 bases and at J to 4 bases, leaving 5 bases not matched to a gene. CDR3 size: 15 residues. Per the germline V gene, CDR1 is MNHNS and CDR2 is SASEGT. The CDR3 here is CASSVTGGKYNEQFF. The DNA of the CDR3 is TGTGCCAGCAGTGTAACAGGGGGCAAATACAATGAGCAGTTCTTC.

This chain uses TRBV6-5 with TRBJ2-7; 7 bases line up with TRBD1. After removal of 5 bases from V and 3 bases from J, the junction contained 7 bases not matched to a gene. There are 14 residues in the CDR3. CDR1 is MNHEY and CDR2 is SVGAGI in the germline V gene. The CDR3 is CASSQTGTDYEQYF. CDR3 nucleotides: TGTGCCAGCAGTCAAACCGGGACAGACTACGAGCAGTACTTC.

The V and J genes are TRBV7-9 and TRBJ2-7; possible D gene TRBD2, 7 bases. Trimming took 7 bases from V and 2 from J, leaving 21 bases between them. Germline V lookup: CDR1 SEHNR, CDR2 FQNEAQ (reference sequence). The CDR3 runs 16 residues. The CDR3 DNA is TGTGCCAGCACCCCGGTAGGGGGAGGGCTTGCCTACGAGCAGTACTTC. Its translation: CASTPVGGGLAYEQYF.

J is TRBJ1-5 and V is TRBV6-4, with D possibly matching TRBD1 (6 bases). This CDR3 spans 14 amino acids. Germline CDR1 MRHNA, CDR2 SNTAGT. Trimming left V 3 bases short and J 6 bases short, with 12 bases between. CDR3 DNA sequence: TGTGCCAGCAGTGAGGGGGCAAAAGCTCAGCCCCAGCATTTT. It codes for CASSEGAKAQPQHF.

The J gene is TRBJ2-1, the V gene TRBV5-4; TRBD2 aligns across 10 bases. The CDR3 is made up of 18 amino acids. CDR1 SGHNT and CDR2 YYREEE come from the germline V gene (reference sequence). V shed 4 bases and J 4 bases; nucleotides not matched to a gene: 14. CDR3 amino acids: CASSQPGVLAGAYNEQFF. DNA for the CDR3: TGTGCCAGCAGCCAGCCAGGGGTGCTAGCGGGAGCTTACAATGAGCAGTTCTTC.